The present T cell receptor (beta chain) was sequenced within a study of T cells and Merkel cell carcinoma outcomes. General study points: Merkel cell carcinoma outcomes were reportedly predicted by repertoire and T-cell density.

Trimming left V 4 bases short and J 5 bases short, with 15 bases between. Germline CDR1 SGHRS, CDR2 YFSETQ. The CDR3 spans 14 residues. Profiled with immunoSEQ multiplex PCR; TCRdb holds only in-frame clones, not every one. The table has about 15,000 clones, approximately 87% seen once. This clone was observed a single time. The antigen is unknown. The sample was tumor tissue from Merkel cell carcinoma. The receptor was derived from a human donor with Merkel cell carcinoma. The chain uses TRBV5-1 and TRBJ1-1; D is possibly TRBD1 (6 bases). CDR3 amino acids: CASSTSTGNTEAFF. CDR3 sequence (DNA): TGCGCCAGCAGCACATCAACAGGGAATACTGAAGCTTTCTTT.